A single sample is the source of the 21 T cell receptor beta chains below, sequenced in a study of T cell responses to AZD1222 COVID-19 vaccine. Libraries were prepared by immunoSEQ multiplex PCR; TCRdb keeps only in-frame clonotypes and omits some of them. The table has roughly 100,000 clones, roughly 82% seen once; the top ten hold 5%. The source was peripheral blood, collected on day 0 of AZD1222 vaccination. These receptors all come from an adult in good health.

The chain has TRBV19 and TRBJ1-5; perhaps TRBD1 as D (6 bases). The germline gives CDR1 LNHDA, CDR2 SQIVND (reference sequence). Trimming took off 0 bases at V and 4 bases at J, with 13 bases between the two ends. This CDR3 is 16 amino acids long. The chain's CDR3 is CASSIDPGGVNQPQHF. CDR3 nucleotide sequence: TGTGCCAGTAGTATAGATCCGGGGGGCGTGAATCAGCCCCAGCATTTT. Full variable domain (missing parts from reference TRBV19 and TRBJ1-5): DGGITQSPKYLFRKEGQNVTLSCEQNLNHDAMYWYRQDPGQGLRLIYYSQIVNDFQKGDIAEGYSVSREKKESFPLTVTSAQKNPTAFYLCASSIDPGGVNQPQHFGDGTRLSIL.

Worth noting for this clone: Other DNA sequences in the sample encode the same CDR3. The chain couples TRBV5-1 to TRBJ2-3, with D uncertain. Looked up from germline, CDR1 is SGHRS and CDR2 is YFSETQ. Deletions cut 0 bases from V and 6 bases from J, with 2 bases between. This CDR3 has 11 residues. DNA for the CDR3: TGCGCCAGCAGCTTGGCCGATACGCAGTATTTT. Protein: CASSLADTQYF.

This chain links TRBV20-1 with TRBJ1-2, with TRBD1 matching over 7 bases. The V gene end was trimmed by 1 base and the J gene end by 13 bases; junction bases not matched to a gene: 6. CDR3 size: 11 residues. From germline, CDR1 is DFQATT and CDR2 SNEGSKA (reference sequence). The CDR3 DNA is TGCAGTGCTAGAGTGACAGGGACGACCACCTTC. This translates into CSARVTGTTTF.

The genes are TRBV7-2 and TRBJ1-3; D is unresolved. The germline V and J ends were trimmed by 0 bases and 4 bases, with 4 bases remaining between them. In germline, CDR1 is SGHTA, CDR2 FQGNSA. This CDR3 spans 13 amino acids. CDR3 nucleotides: TGTGCCAGCAGCTTAGCGGGAGGAAACACCATATATTTT. This sequence encodes CASSLAGGNTIYF. The entire variable domain, with the rest obtained from reference TRBV7-2 and TRBJ1-3, is as follows: GAGVSQSPSNKVTEKGKDVELRCDPISGHTALYWYRQSLGQGLEFLIYFQGNSAPDKSGLPSDRFSAERTGGSVSTLTIQRTQQEDSAVYLCASSLAGGNTIYFGEGSWLTVV.

This sequence joins TRBV12-5 and TRBJ1-1; tentative D call: TRBD1 (6 bases). The CDR3 extends over 15 amino acids. The ends were cut back, 6 bases at V and 4 bases at J, with 18 bases in the middle. Germline V lookup: CDR1 LGHNT, CDR2 FRNRAP. CDR3 amino acids: CASGQITGIGTEAFF. DNA for the CDR3: TGTGCTAGTGGACAGATTACAGGGATTGGCACTGAAGCTTTCTTT. The variable domain in full, completed from reference TRBV12-5 and TRBJ1-1, reads DARVTQTPRHKVTEMGQEVTMRCQPILGHNTVFWYRQTMMQGLELLAYFRNRAPLDDSGMPKDRFSAEMPDATLATLKIQPSEPRDSAVYFCASGQITGIGTEAFFGQGTRLTVV.

This clone came up a few times. The V and J genes are TRBV3-1 (or the pseudogene TRBV3-2) and TRBJ1-2; D is undetermined. Germline-derived CDR1 and CDR2 are LGHDT and YNNKEL (reference sequence). Trimming stripped 0 bases from V and 8 bases from J, with 7 bases between. This CDR3 contains 12 residues. The CDR3 bases are TGTGCCAGCAGCCAAGATACTTGGGGCTACACCTTC. It is translated as CASSQDTWGYTF.

This clone was recorded once. The rearrangement uses TRBV10-3 and TRBJ1-5; weak D call: TRBD1 (5 bases). Trimming removed 7 bases at V and 5 bases at J, with 15 bases between. The CDR3 runs to 14 residues. In germline, CDR1 is ENHRY, CDR2 SYGVKD. The CDR3 region has the DNA TGTGCCATCAAGGGGACTAATTCCTATCAGCCCCAGCATTTT. Its translation is CAIKGTNSYQPQHF.

This clone occurred a few times. V is TRBV7-2 and J is TRBJ1-2, with a possible D match to TRBD1 (5 bases). Trimming stripped 0 bases from V and 7 bases from J, with 12 bases between. Germline assignment: CDR1 SGHTA and CDR2 FQGNSA. This CDR3 has 14 amino acids. CDR3 amino acids: CASSLASGSGGYTF. Written as DNA, the CDR3 is TGTGCCAGCAGCTTAGCTTCAGGGTCTGGTGGCTACACCTTC.

This clone was picked up a small number of times. This rearrangement joins TRBV2 to TRBJ2-1; tentative D call: TRBD1 (6 bases). Trimming removed 5 bases at V and 11 bases at J, with 13 bases between. Germline V lookup: CDR1 SNHLY, CDR2 FYNNEI. The CDR3 covers 12 residues. This CDR3 reads CASSNRDLQQFF. CDR3 nucleotide sequence: TGTGCCAGCAGTAACAGGGACCTACAGCAGTTCTTC. Complete variable domain (other parts from reference TRBV2 and TRBJ2-1): EPEVTQTPSHQVTQMGQEVILRCVPISNHLYFYWYRQILGQKVEFLVSFYNNEISEKSEIFDDQFSVERPDGSNFTLKIRSTKLEDSAMYFCASSNRDLQQFFGPGTRLTVL.

This clone is a singleton in its sample. The V and J genes are TRBV25-1 and TRBJ2-5, with 13 bases lining up with TRBD2. V lost 3 bases and J lost 2; bases outside the gene matches: 3. Germline loops: CDR1 MGHDK, CDR2 SYGVNS. The CDR3 spans 16 residues. The CDR3: CASSEMGLAGQETQYF. The CDR3 DNA reads TGTGCCAGCAGTGAGATGGGACTAGCGGGGCAAGAGACCCAGTACTTC. Drawing the rest from reference TRBV25-1 and TRBJ2-5, the complete variable domain is EADIYQTPRYLVIGTGKKITLECSQTMGHDKMYWYQQDPGMELHLIHYSYGVNSTEKGDLSSESTVSRIRTEHFPLTLESARPSHTSQYLCASSEMGLAGQETQYFGPGTRLLVL.

The chain couples TRBV4-2 to TRBJ1-1; D not certain. This CDR3 spans 13 amino acids. The ends were cut back, 4 bases at V and 4 bases at J, with 10 bases in the middle. Per the germline V gene, CDR1 is LGHNA and CDR2 is YNFKEQ. DNA of the CDR3: TGTGCCAGCAGCCGCCAGGTCCCCACTGAAGCTTTCTTT. Amino acids: CASSRQVPTEAFF.

The chain couples TRBV4-1 to TRBJ2-1; D unresolved. The germline V gene has CDR1 MGHRA and CDR2 YSYEKL. Deletions cut 3 bases from V and 2 bases from J, with 17 bases between. The CDR3 is made up of 17 amino acids. The CDR3 loop reads CASSQGRTSFTYNEQFF. CDR3 sequence (DNA): TGCGCCAGCAGCCAGGGCCGCACAAGTTTCACCTACAATGAGCAGTTCTTC.

The V and J genes are TRBV11-2 and TRBJ1-5; no firm D call. This CDR3 region has 10 residues. V was clipped by 6 bases and J by 7 bases, with 4 bases between them. Germline V gene lookup returns CDR1 SGHAT and CDR2 FQNNGV. The CDR3 reads CASREQPQHF. DNA of the CDR3: TGTGCCAGCAGGGAACAGCCCCAGCATTTT.

This chain uses TRBV18 with TRBJ2-5; TRBD1 or TRBD2 may be the D gene (6 bases each). The V end lost 5 bases, the J end lost 0 bases, and 7 bases lay between the germline ends. Germline CDR1 is KGHSH and CDR2 is LQKENI. The CDR3 consists of 13 residues. The chain's CDR3 is CASSRGDQETQYF. CDR3 DNA sequence: TGTGCCAGCTCAAGGGGGGACCAAGAGACCCAGTACTTC.

The rearrangement joins TRBV14 to TRBJ1-6; 7 nucleotides align to TRBD1. Germline assignment: CDR1 SGHDN and CDR2 FVKESK. V lost 2 bases and J lost 9; bases outside the gene matches: 1. The CDR3 totals 13 residues. The CDR3 DNA reads TGTGCCAGCAGCCAAAGACAGGGTTCACCCCTCCACTTT. Residues: CASSQRQGSPLHF.

The CDR3 spells CASSLLGAASYNEQFF. CDR3 sequence (DNA): TGTGCCAGCAGCTTGCTAGGGGCAGCCTCCTACAATGAGCAGTTCTTC. The chain carries TRBV13 and TRBJ2-1; D might be TRBD1 (5 bases). CDR3 length: 16 amino acids. V dropped 3 bases and J dropped 0 bases, with 12 bases sitting between them. Germline values: CDR1 PRHDT, CDR2 FYEKMQ (reference sequence).

This clone was picked up a small number of times. The chain has TRBV18 and TRBJ1-2; 8 nucleotides match TRBD1. Germline V gene data show CDR1 as KGHSH and CDR2 as LQKENI. V was clipped by 3 bases and J by 5 bases; unmatched bases: 5. The CDR3 consists of 14 residues. The CDR3 sequence is CASSPPGGPYGYTF. For the CDR3, the DNA is TGTGCCAGCTCACCGCCAGGGGGCCCTTATGGCTACACCTTC.

The DNA for the CDR3 is TGTGCCAGCAGCCCCCCGGGGGACAGGCTGACTAACTATGGCTACACCTTC. Its protein product is CASSPPGDRLTNYGYTF. V usage is TRBV5-4 and J usage is TRBJ1-2; 8 bases align to TRBD1. From germline, CDR1 is SGHNT and CDR2 YYREEE (reference sequence). Germline trimming cut 4 bases from V and 0 bases from J; bases unmatched to any gene: 11. The CDR3 contains 17 residues. The full variable domain, with the rest looked up from reference TRBV5-4 and TRBJ1-2, is ETGVTQSPTHLIKTRGQQVTLRCSSQSGHNTVSWYQQALGQGPQFIFQYYREEENGRGNFPPRFSGLQFPNYSSELNVNALELDDSALYLCASSPPGDRLTNYGYTFGSGTRLTVV.

The chain has TRBV6-5 and TRBJ1-1; no clear D gene. The CDR3 runs to 14 residues. Germline V gives CDR1 MNHEY, CDR2 SVGAGI. V gave up 0 bases and J gave up 6 bases, with 11 bases separating them. The CDR3 nucleotides are TGTGCCAGCAGTTACTCGAGATCGGCCGCTGAAGCTTTCTTT. It specifies CASSYSRSAAEAFF.

The rearrangement uses TRBV4-2 and TRBJ2-6; D remains unclear. With 1 base removed from V and 0 bases from J, the gap between germline ends came to 7 bases. Germline V gene lookup returns CDR1 LGHNA and CDR2 YNFKEQ. The CDR3 has 16 amino acids. DNA of the CDR3: TGTGCCAGCAGCCAAGGTGGTAGCTCTGGGGCCAACGTCCTGACTTTC. This encodes CASSQGGSSGANVLTF.

The chain recombines TRBV4-3 with TRBJ1-2; D is perhaps TRBD1 (6 bases). CDR3 size: 14 residues. Looked up from germline, CDR1 is LGHNA and CDR2 is YSLEER. V was trimmed by 7 bases and J by 8 bases, leaving 20 bases between them. In DNA, the CDR3 is TGCGCCAGCACCTCTCAGGGGAGAGGGGAAGGCTACACCTTC. Translated, it gives CASTSQGRGEGYTF.